The 9 T cell receptor beta chains presented below share a single source sample, sequenced in a study of pediatric ulcerative colitis. The data were produced by immunoSEQ multiplex PCR, yet TCRdb's version contains in-frame clones alone and is incomplete. The sample holds 50,000 to 65,000 clones, 86% seen once. Sequenced: blood. The receptors originated from a boy aged 5 to 17 with severe ulcerative colitis.

The chain recombines TRBV19 with TRBJ2-1; no clear D gene. Between the trimmed V and J ends, which lost 1 base and 8 bases, there was a span of 15 bases. The CDR3 spans 15 residues. Per germline, CDR1 LNHDA and CDR2 SQIVND (reference sequence). The CDR3 is CASSIVAEDGDEQFF. The CDR3 nucleotides are TGTGCCAGTAGTATAGTAGCCGAGGACGGCGATGAGCAGTTCTTC. Together with reference TRBV19 and TRBJ2-1, the CDR3 gives the full variable domain: DGGITQSPKYLFRKEGQNVTLSCEQNLNHDAMYWYRQDPGQGLRLIYYSQIVNDFQKGDIAEGYSVSREKKESFPLTVTSAQKNPTAFYLCASSIVAEDGDEQFFGPGTRLTVL.

The chain is built from TRBV27 and TRBJ2-5; D call uncertain. Germline-derived CDR1 and CDR2 are MNHEY and SMNVEV (reference sequence). V was shortened by 5 bases and J by 5 bases, with 18 bases between the two germline ends. The CDR3 consists of 15 residues. The CDR3 spells CASSTGWAAQETQYF. CDR3 in DNA: TGTGCCAGCAGTACGGGTTGGGCGGCACAGGAGACCCAGTACTTC.

This sequence joins TRBV19 and TRBJ1-2, with D tentatively TRBD1 (6 bases). V gave up 6 bases and J gave up 0 bases, with 11 bases separating them. The CDR3 runs 14 residues. Per germline, CDR1 LNHDA and CDR2 SQIVND (reference sequence). CDR3 amino acids: CASSLGQTNYGYTF. The CDR3 DNA sequence: TGTGCCAGTAGCCTGGGACAAACTAACTATGGCTACACCTTC.

The chain combines TRBV7-2 with TRBJ2-7; D perhaps matches TRBD1 (6 bases). Trimming took 6 bases from V and 2 from J, leaving 17 bases between them. This CDR3 has 15 residues. From germline, CDR1 is SGHTA and CDR2 FQGNSA. The CDR3 DNA reads TGTGCCAGCAGTCATAGGACAGAAACCGCCTACGAGCAGTACTTC. It yields the protein CASSHRTETAYEQYF.

V is TRBV11-3 and J is TRBJ2-7, with TRBD2 identical over 10 bases. V shed 1 base and J 6 bases; nucleotides not matched to a gene: 9. CDR3 length: 16 residues. Germline CDR1 SGHNT, CDR2 YENEEA. The CDR3: CASSLGWTSGEGEQYF. The CDR3 bases are TGTGCCAGCAGCTTAGGATGGACTAGCGGAGAAGGCGAGCAGTACTTC.

The chain has TRBV19 and TRBJ1-1; possible D gene TRBD1, 5 bases. Germline-derived CDR1 and CDR2 are LNHDA and SQIVND (reference sequence). This CDR3 is 14 amino acids long. V was cut by 3 bases and J by 1 base, with 9 bases left in between. The CDR3: CASSIGGQNTEAFF. The CDR3 DNA reads as TGTGCCAGTAGTATCGGAGGACAGAACACTGAAGCTTTCTTT.

This clone has a single count. This chain uses TRBV11-2 with TRBJ1-1; D gene unclear. V was clipped by 0 bases and J by 9 bases, with 14 bases between them. This CDR3 is 14 amino acids long. CDR1 is SGHAT, CDR2 FQNNGV, per germline. The CDR3 nucleotides read TGTGCCAGCAGCTTAGATTCCCGCCCAGATCAAGCTTTCTTT. Translating it yields CASSLDSRPDQAFF.

This clone was recorded once. The chain couples TRBV18 to TRBJ2-7; TRBD2 is a possible D gene (6 bases). The CDR3 loop spans 15 amino acids. Trimming took 3 bases from V and 0 from J, leaving 12 bases between them. Germline V gives CDR1 KGHSH, CDR2 LQKENI. CDR3 sequence reads: CASSPPGRSSYEQYF. For the CDR3, the DNA is TGTGCCAGCTCACCTCCGGGGAGGAGCTCCTACGAGCAGTACTTC.

This chain connects TRBV5-6 to TRBJ2-7; a weak D match, TRBD2 (6 bases). CDR3 size: 12 residues. V was pared by 4 bases and J by 3 bases, with 8 bases between. Germline CDR1 SGHDT, CDR2 YYEEEE. The CDR3 bases are TGTGCCAGCAGCCGGGAGCGCTACGAGCAGTACTTC. This codes for CASSRERYEQYF.